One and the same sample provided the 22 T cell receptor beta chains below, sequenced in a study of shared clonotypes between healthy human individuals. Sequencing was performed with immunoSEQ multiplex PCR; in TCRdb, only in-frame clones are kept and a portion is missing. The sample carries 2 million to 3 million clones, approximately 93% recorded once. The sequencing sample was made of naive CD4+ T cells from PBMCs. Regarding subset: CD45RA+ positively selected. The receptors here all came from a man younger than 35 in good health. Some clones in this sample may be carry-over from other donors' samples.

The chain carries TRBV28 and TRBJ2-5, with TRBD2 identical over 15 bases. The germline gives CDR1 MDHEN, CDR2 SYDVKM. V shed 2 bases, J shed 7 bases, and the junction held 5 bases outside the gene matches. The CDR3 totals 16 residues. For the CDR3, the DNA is TGTGCCAGCAGTTTACAGGGACTAGCGGGAGGCTGGACCCAGTACTTC. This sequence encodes CASSLQGLAGGWTQYF.

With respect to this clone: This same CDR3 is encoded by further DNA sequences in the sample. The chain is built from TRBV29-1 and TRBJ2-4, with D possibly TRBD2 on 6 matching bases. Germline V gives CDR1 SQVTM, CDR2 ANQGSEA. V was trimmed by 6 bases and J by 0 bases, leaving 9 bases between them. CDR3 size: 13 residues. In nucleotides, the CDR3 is TGCAGCGTAGCGGGTCTAGCCAAAAACATTCAGTACTTC. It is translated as CSVAGLAKNIQYF.

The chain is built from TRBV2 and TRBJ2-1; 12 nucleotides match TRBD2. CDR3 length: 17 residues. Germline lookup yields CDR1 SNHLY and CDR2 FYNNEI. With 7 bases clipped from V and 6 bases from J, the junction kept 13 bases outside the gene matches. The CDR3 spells CASIAWLAGGLSNEQFF. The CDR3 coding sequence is TGTGCCAGCATCGCCTGGCTAGCGGGAGGGCTTAGCAATGAGCAGTTCTTC.

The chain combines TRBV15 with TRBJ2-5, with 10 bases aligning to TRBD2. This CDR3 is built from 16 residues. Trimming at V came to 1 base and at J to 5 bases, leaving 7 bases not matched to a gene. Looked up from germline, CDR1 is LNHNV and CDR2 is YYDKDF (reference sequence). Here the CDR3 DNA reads TGTGCCACCAGCAGAGGGTCCAGCGGGAGGGGGGAGACCCAGTACTTC. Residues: CATSRGSSGRGETQYF.

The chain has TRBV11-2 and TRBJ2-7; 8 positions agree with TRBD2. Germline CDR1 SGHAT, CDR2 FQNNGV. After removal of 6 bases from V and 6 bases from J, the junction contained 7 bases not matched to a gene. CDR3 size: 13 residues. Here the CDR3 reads CASRLGRGVEQYF. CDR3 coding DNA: TGTGCCAGCAGGCTCGGGAGGGGCGTCGAGCAGTACTTC.

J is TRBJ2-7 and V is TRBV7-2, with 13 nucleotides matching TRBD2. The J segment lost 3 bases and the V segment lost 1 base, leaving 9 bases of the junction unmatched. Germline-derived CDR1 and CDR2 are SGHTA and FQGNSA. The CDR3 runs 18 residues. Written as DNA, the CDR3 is TGTGCCAGCAGCTTAGTTACGAGACTAGCGGGAGGCTTCTACGAGCAGTACTTC. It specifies CASSLVTRLAGGFYEQYF.

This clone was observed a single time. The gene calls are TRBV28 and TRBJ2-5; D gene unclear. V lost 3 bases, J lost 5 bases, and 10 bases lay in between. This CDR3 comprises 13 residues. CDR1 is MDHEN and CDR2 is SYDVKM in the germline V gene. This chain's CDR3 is CASSLRVIETQYF. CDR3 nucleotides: TGTGCCAGCAGTTTGAGAGTGATCGAGACCCAGTACTTC.

CDR3 sequence: CASSTSGTDGETQYF. The CDR3 bases are TGTGCCAGCAGCACTAGCGGGACAGACGGGGAGACCCAGTACTTC. V usage is TRBV5-8 and J usage is TRBJ2-5; TRBD2 matches 10 bases. V lost 4 bases, J lost 5 bases, and 8 bases stayed unmatched. CDR1 is SGHTS, CDR2 YDEGEE, per germline. The CDR3 sequence is 15 residues long.

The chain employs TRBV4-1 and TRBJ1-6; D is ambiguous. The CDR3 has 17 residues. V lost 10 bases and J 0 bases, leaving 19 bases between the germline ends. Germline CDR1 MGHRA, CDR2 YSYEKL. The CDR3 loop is CATPGHTPSSYNSPLHF. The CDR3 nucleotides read TGCGCCACCCCCGGGCATACCCCGAGCTCCTATAATTCACCCCTCCACTTT.

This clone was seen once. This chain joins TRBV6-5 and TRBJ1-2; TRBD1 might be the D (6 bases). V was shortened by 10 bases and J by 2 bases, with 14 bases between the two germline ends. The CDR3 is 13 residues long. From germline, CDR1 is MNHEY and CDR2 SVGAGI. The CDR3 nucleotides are TGTGCCACGAGGAGAACAGGGAACTATGGCTACACCTTC. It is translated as CATRRTGNYGYTF.

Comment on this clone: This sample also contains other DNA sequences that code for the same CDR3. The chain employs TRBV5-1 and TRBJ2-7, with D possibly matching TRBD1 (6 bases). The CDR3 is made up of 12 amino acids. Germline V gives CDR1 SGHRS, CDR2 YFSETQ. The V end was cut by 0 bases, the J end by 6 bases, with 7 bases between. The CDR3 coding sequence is TGCGCCAGCAGCTTGGGGGGGCCCGAGCAGTACTTC. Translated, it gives CASSLGGPEQYF.

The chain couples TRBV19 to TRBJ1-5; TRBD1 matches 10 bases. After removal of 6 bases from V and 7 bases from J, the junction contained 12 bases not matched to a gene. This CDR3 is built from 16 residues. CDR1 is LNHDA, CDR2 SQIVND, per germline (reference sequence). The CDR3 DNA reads TGTGCCAGTAGCACTTGGGACAGGGGCACGAGACAGCCCCAGCATTTT. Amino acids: CASSTWDRGTRQPQHF.

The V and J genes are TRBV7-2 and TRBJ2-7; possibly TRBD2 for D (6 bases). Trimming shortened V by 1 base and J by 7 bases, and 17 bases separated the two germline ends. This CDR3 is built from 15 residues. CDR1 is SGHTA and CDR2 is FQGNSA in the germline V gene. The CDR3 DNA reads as TGTGCCAGCAGCTTAGAAGGGCTAGCGTTATATGAGCAGTACTTC. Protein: CASSLEGLALYEQYF.

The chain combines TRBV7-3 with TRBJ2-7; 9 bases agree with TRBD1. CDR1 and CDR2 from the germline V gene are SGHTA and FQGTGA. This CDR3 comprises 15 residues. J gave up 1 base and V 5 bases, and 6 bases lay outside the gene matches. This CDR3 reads CASSPETGGSYEQYF. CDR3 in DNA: TGTGCCAGCAGCCCCGAGACAGGGGGTTCCTACGAGCAGTACTTC.

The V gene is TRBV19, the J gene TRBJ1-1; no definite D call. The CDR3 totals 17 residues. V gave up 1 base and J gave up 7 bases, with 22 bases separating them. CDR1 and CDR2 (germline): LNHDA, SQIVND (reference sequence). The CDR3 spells CASSIGYSPGETREAFF. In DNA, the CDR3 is TGTGCCAGTAGTATAGGCTACTCGCCGGGTGAGACTCGTGAAGCTTTCTTT.

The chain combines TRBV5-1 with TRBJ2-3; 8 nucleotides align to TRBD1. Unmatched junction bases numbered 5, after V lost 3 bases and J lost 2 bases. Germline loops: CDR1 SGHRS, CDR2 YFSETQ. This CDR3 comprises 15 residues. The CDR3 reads CASSWGDRTTDTQYF. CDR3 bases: TGCGCCAGCAGCTGGGGGGACAGGACCACAGATACGCAGTATTTT.

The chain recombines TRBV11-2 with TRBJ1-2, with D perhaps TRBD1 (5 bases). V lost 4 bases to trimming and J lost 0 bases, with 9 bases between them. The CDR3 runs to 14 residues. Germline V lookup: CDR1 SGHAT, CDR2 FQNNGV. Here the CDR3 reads CASSSTQANYGYTF. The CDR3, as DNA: TGTGCCAGCAGCTCCACACAGGCTAACTATGGCTACACCTTC.

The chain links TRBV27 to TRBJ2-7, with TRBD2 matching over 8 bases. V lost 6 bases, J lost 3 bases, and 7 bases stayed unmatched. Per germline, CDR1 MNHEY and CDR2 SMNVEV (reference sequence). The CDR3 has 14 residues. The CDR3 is CASSPGGVLYEQYF. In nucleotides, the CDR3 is TGTGCCAGCAGCCCCGGGGGGGTCCTCTACGAGCAGTACTTC.

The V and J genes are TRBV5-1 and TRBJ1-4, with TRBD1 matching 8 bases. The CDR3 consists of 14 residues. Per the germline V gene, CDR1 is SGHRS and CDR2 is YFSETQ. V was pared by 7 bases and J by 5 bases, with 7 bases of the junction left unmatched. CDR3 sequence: CASGTGAPNEKLFF. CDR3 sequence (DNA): TGCGCCAGCGGGACAGGTGCCCCGAATGAAAAACTGTTTTTT.

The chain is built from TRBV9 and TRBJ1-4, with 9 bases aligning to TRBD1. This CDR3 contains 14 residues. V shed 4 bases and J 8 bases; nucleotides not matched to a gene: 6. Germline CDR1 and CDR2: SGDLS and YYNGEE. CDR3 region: CASSRNTGGEKLFF. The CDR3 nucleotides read TGTGCCAGCAGCCGGAACACAGGGGGCGAAAAACTGTTTTTT.

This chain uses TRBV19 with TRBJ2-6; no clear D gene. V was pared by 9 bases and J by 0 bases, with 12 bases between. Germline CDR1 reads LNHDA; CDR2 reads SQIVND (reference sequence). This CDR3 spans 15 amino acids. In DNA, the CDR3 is TGTGCCAGCCGGGCCGTTTCCTCTGGGGCCAACGTCCTGACTTTC. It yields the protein CASRAVSSGANVLTF.

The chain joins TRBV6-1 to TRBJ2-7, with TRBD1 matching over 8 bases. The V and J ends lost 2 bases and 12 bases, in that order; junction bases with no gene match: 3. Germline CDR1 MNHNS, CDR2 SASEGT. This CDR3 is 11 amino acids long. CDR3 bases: TGTGCCAGCAGTGAACAGGGGGCACGGTACTTC. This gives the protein CASSEQGARYF.